The 5 T cell receptor beta chains presented below share a single source sample, sequenced in a study of OX40 agonist ivuxolimab in advanced cancers. Clones were read by immunoSEQ multiplex PCR, and TCRdb kept only the in-frame ones, dropping some. This sample carries about 110,000 clones, around 93% of them seen once, and the ten largest clones take under 0.85%. Sample: CD4+ or CD8+ T cells sorted from blood, taken in a trial of the OX40 agonist ivuxolimab. The origin of the receptors is an adult with an advanced solid tumor such as melanoma, head and neck, liver or kidney cancer.

The V call is TRBV2, the J call TRBJ2-2; no clear D gene. Germline CDR1 reads SNHLY; CDR2 reads FYNNEI. V was cut by 1 base and J by 7 bases, with 4 bases left in between. The CDR3 is 12 amino acids. CDR3 DNA: TGTGCCAGCAGTGAAGGGATCGGGGAGCTGTTTTTT. Its protein product is CASSEGIGELFF.

The rearrangement uses TRBV19 and TRBJ2-2, with 8 positions matching TRBD1. The CDR3 loop spans 15 amino acids. The ends lost 3 bases at V and 5 bases at J; junction bases unmatched: 5. Germline V gene sequence: CDR1 LNHDA, CDR2 SQIVND (reference sequence). This chain's CDR3 is CASSISRQGTGELFF. Here the CDR3 DNA reads TGTGCCAGTAGTATCTCTAGACAGGGGACCGGGGAGCTGTTTTTT.

CDR3 loop: CSVEAPSTDTQYF. The CDR3 DNA follows: TGCAGCGTTGAAGCGCCGAGCACAGATACGCAGTATTTT. The chain is built from TRBV29-1 and TRBJ2-3; no clear D. The CDR3 has 13 residues. The germline CDR1 and CDR2 sequences are SQVTM and ANQGSEA. V lost 1 base, J lost 0 bases, and 5 bases lay in between.

The sample holds one count of this clone. The rearrangement joins TRBV6-1 to TRBJ1-1; 12 bases line up with TRBD1. V shed 2 bases, J shed 1 base, and the junction held 5 bases outside the gene matches. CDR3 length: 17 amino acids. The germline V gene encodes CDR1 MNHNS and CDR2 SASEGT. The CDR3 protein is CASSEPGQGAPNTEAFF. CDR3 DNA: TGTGCCAGCAGTGAACCGGGACAGGGGGCTCCGAACACTGAAGCTTTCTTT.

The CDR3 loop is CASRSQGSSYEQYF. CDR3 coding DNA: TGCGCCAGCCGGTCCCAAGGTAGCTCCTACGAGCAGTACTTC. V gene TRBV5-1 combines with J gene TRBJ2-7; D not resolved. Between the trimmed V and J ends, which lost 7 bases and 0 bases, there was a span of 14 bases. This CDR3 contains 14 residues. CDR1 and CDR2 (germline): SGHRS, YFSETQ.